Listed below are T cell receptor beta chains from one sample, sequenced in a study of T cell changes during pregnancy in multiple sclerosis. The protocol was immunoSEQ multiplex PCR, while the TCRdb copy is restricted to in-frame clones and leaves out a portion. The profile shows roughly 23,000 clones, more than 85% of them singletons. Sequences were derived from CD4+ T cells from peripheral blood mononuclear cells, sampled in the second trimester of pregnancy. These receptors originate from a female donor in good health, enrolled as a control in a pregnancy study. Both conserved end residues are part of each CDR3. The D gene is left open where the match is weak. Where a row states a size, it is once, few, many or the class of an expanded clone; other rows omit it.

CASSPAGSPAGYTF,TGTGCCAGCTCACCGGCGGGATCCCCGGCTGGCTACACCTTC,TRBV18,-,-,TRBJ1-2
CASRGTLTGGNTIYF,TGTGCCTCCCGGGGTACCCTCACCGGTGGGAACACCATATATTTT,TRBV10-3,-,-,TRBJ1-3
CASSEGALSSGNTIYF,TGTGCCAGCAGTGAAGGGGCCCTGAGCTCTGGAAACACCATATATTTT,TRBV6-1,-,-,TRBJ1-3
CASSLDKTSTDTQYF,TGTGCCAGCTCACTCGACAAAACTAGCACAGATACGCAGTATTTT,TRBV18,-,-,TRBJ2-3
CASSLIPGQQTGELFF,TGTGCCAGCTCACTAATCCCGGGACAGCAGACCGGGGAGCTGTTTTTT,TRBV18,TRBD1,-,TRBJ2-2
CASSLIRNTEAFF,TGTGCCAGCAGCTTGATCAGGAACACTGAAGCTTTCTTT,TRBV7-2,-,few,TRBJ1-1
CASSDAGGGSYEQYF,TGTGCCAGCAGTGATGCGGGGGGCGGCTCCTACGAGCAGTACTTC,TRBV6-1,TRBD2,-,TRBJ2-7
CASSLPLPGGSTEAFF,TGTGCCAGCAGTTTACCACTCCCAGGGGGGAGCACTGAAGCTTTCTTT,TRBV28,TRBD1,once,TRBJ1-1
CAIRQEGTGLGGSPLHF,TGTGCCATCAGGCAAGAGGGGACAGGGTTAGGTGGTTCACCCCTCCACTTT,TRBV10-3,TRBD1,few,TRBJ1-6
CASSEHNEKLFF,TGTGCCAGCAGTGAACATAATGAAAAACTGTTTTTT,TRBV6-1,-,-,TRBJ1-4
CASSHPDRMNTEAFF,TGTGCCAGCAGCCACCCGGACAGGATGAACACTGAAGCTTTCTTT,TRBV28,TRBD1,-,TRBJ1-1
CATYSGYYTDTQYF,TGTGCCACCTACAGCGGCTACTACACAGATACGCAGTATTTT,TRBV6-1,-,-,TRBJ2-3
CASSPAGGQGNTIYF,TGTGCCAGCAGCCCGGCCGGGGGGCAAGGAAACACCATATATTTT,TRBV5-5,-,-,TRBJ1-3
CASSRNKNTEAFF,TGTGCCAGCTCACGTAACAAGAACACTGAAGCTTTCTTT,TRBV18,-,few,TRBJ1-1
CASSLGTSGPQETQYF,TGTGCCAGCAGCCTCGGGACTAGCGGTCCCCAAGAGACCCAGTACTTC,TRBV14,TRBD2,once,TRBJ2-5
CACDRGRTEAFF,TGTGCCTGCGACAGGGGGCGAACTGAAGCTTTCTTT,TRBV30,TRBD1,once,TRBJ1-1
CASSLAGTGNEQYF,TGTGCCAGCAGCTTAGCTGGGACAGGTAACGAGCAGTACTTC,TRBV7-8,TRBD1,-,TRBJ2-7
CASSATRPSTDTQYF,TGTGCCAGCAGTGCGACAAGACCTAGCACAGATACGCAGTATTTT,TRBV6-1,-,-,TRBJ2-3
CASSQGGNTYEQYF,TGCGCCAGCAGCCAAGGAGGGAATACCTACGAGCAGTACTTC,TRBV4-1,-,once,TRBJ2-7
CASSVYRQARDNYGYTF,TGTGCCAGCAGCGTTTACCGACAGGCCCGGGATAACTATGGCTACACCTTC,TRBV9,-,-,TRBJ1-2
CASSQESGFSYEQYF,TGCGCCAGCAGCCAAGAATCCGGGTTCTCCTACGAGCAGTACTTC,TRBV4-3,-,-,TRBJ2-7
CASCLQGRALKLFF,TGTGCCAGCTGCTTACAGGGGCGCGCCCTTAAACTGTTTTTT,TRBV6-6,TRBD1,-,TRBJ1-4
CASSLAGGGMNTEAFF,TGTGCCAGCAGTTTAGCTGGGGGGGGTATGAACACTGAAGCTTTCTTT,TRBV6-5,-,-,TRBJ1-1
CASSFQRTGVLREQYF,TGTGCCAGCAGCTTCCAAAGGACTGGGGTGCTACGGGAGCAGTACTTC,TRBV7-2,-,few,TRBJ2-7
CASSRTGPDYGYTF,TGCGCCAGCAGTCGGACAGGGCCCGACTATGGCTACACCTTC,TRBV5-1,TRBD1,-,TRBJ1-2
CASSTSSSGGRGTEAFF,TGTGCCAGCTCAACCTCCAGCTCCGGGGGGCGGGGCACTGAAGCTTTCTTT,TRBV18,-,once,TRBJ1-1
CASSDRNYGYTF,TGTGCCAGCAGTGACAGGAACTATGGCTACACCTTC,TRBV6-5,-,-,TRBJ1-2
CASSPGGMRETQYF,TGTGCCAGCAGTCCTGGTGGTATGCGAGAGACCCAGTACTTC,TRBV28,-,medium-sized,TRBJ2-5
CASSIDRVRVNTEAFF,TGTGCCAGCAGTATTGACAGGGTGCGAGTGAACACTGAAGCTTTCTTT,TRBV7-9,TRBD1,-,TRBJ1-1
CASSFDRGIQPQHF,TGTGCCAGCAGCTTCGACAGGGGTATCCAGCCCCAGCATTTT,TRBV5-5,TRBD1,-,TRBJ1-5
CASSPRGRDEQFF,TGTGCCAGCAGCCCCCGGGGGAGGGATGAGCAGTTCTTC,TRBV5-6,TRBD2,-,TRBJ2-1
CASSLSGSEKLFF,TGTGCCAGCAGCCTCTCGGGGTCTGAAAAACTGTTTTTT,TRBV7-9,-,-,TRBJ1-4
CASSFPAGANVLTF,TGTGCCAGCAGCTTTCCGGCTGGGGCCAACGTCCTGACTTTC,TRBV5-6,-,-,TRBJ2-6
CASSPRTGSTEAFF,TGTGCCAGCAGCCCTAGGACAGGGAGCACTGAAGCTTTCTTT,TRBV7-3,TRBD1,-,TRBJ1-1
CASSSGAEAFF,TGTGCCAGCAGTAGTGGAGCTGAAGCTTTCTTT,TRBV6-5,-,-,TRBJ1-1
CASSFQGLADNEQFF,TGTGCCAGCAGCTTTCAAGGACTAGCGGACAATGAGCAGTTCTTC,TRBV11-2,TRBD2,-,TRBJ2-1
CATSRDPGGSGGSTDTQYF,TGTGCCACCAGCAGAGATCCTGGGGGTAGCGGGGGCTCCACAGATACGCAGTATTTT,TRBV15,TRBD2,-,TRBJ2-3
CSVEKGFMNTEAFF,TGCAGCGTGGAAAAGGGGTTTATGAACACTGAAGCTTTCTTT,TRBV29-1,-,few,TRBJ1-1
CASSYVSGGAYEQYF,TGTGCCAGCAGTTACGTTAGCGGGGGGGCCTACGAGCAGTACTTC,TRBV6-5,TRBD2,-,TRBJ2-7
CASSFSGTYTYNEQFF,TGTGCCAGCAGCTTCTCCGGGACATACACCTACAATGAGCAGTTCTTC,TRBV11-2,-,-,TRBJ2-1
CASSSGLAGGFEQYF,TGTGCCAGCAGTTCCGGACTAGCGGGGGGTTTCGAGCAGTACTTC,TRBV5-6,TRBD2,once,TRBJ2-7
CASSQDSFGNRLLTNEKLFF,TGCGCCAGCAGCCAAGATAGTTTCGGAAACAGGCTGTTAACTAATGAAAAACTGTTTTTT,TRBV4-1,-,-,TRBJ1-4
CSVERQPLHYGYTF,TGCAGCGTTGAACGACAGCCCCTCCACTATGGCTACACCTTC,TRBV29-1,-,-,TRBJ1-2
CAIAAGTWDQPQHF,TGTGCCATCGCAGCAGGGACTTGGGATCAGCCCCAGCATTTT,TRBV19,-,-,TRBJ1-5
CASSPSGAALYF,TGTGCCAGCAGCCCCTCAGGGGCCGCCCTGTACTTC,TRBV6-5,-,-,TRBJ2-7
CATSRDIRGDSPLHF,TGTGCCACCAGCAGAGATATCAGAGGAGATTCACCCCTCCACTTT,TRBV15,-,-,TRBJ1-6
CASSQEAAPRTDTQYF,TGTGCCAGCAGCCAAGAGGCGGCTCCACGCACAGATACGCAGTATTTT,TRBV4-2,-,few,TRBJ2-3
CASSPGTGDNSPLHF,TGCGCCAGCAGCCCAGGGACAGGGGATAATTCACCCCTCCACTTT,TRBV5-1,TRBD1,once,TRBJ1-6